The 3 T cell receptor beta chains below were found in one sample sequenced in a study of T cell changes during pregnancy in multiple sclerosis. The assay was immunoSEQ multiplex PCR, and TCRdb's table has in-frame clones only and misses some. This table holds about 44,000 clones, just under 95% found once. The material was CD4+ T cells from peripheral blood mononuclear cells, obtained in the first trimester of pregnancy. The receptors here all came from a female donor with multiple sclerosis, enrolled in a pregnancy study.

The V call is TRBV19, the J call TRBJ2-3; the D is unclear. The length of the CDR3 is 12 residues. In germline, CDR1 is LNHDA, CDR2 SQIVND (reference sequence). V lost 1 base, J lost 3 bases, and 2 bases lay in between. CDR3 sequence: CASSIATDTQYF. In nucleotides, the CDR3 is TGTGCCAGTAGTATAGCAACAGATACGCAGTATTTT. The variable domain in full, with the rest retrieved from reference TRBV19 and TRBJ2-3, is DGGITQSPKYLFRKEGQNVTLSCEQNLNHDAMYWYRQDPGQGLRLIYYSQIVNDFQKGDIAEGYSVSREKKESFPLTVTSAQKNPTAFYLCASSIATDTQYFGPGTRLTVL.

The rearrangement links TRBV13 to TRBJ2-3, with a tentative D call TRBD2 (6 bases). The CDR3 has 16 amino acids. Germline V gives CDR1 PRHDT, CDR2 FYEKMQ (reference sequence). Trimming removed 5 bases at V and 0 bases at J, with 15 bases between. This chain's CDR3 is CASSHSGAPSTDTQYF. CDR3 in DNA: TGTGCCAGCAGCCATAGCGGCGCCCCTAGCACAGATACGCAGTATTTT. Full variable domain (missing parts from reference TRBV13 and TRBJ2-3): AAGVIQSPRHLIKEKRETATLKCYPIPRHDTVYWYQQGPGQDPQFLISFYEKMQSDKGSIPDRFSAQQFSDYHSELNMSSLELGDSALYFCASSHSGAPSTDTQYFGPGTRLTVL.

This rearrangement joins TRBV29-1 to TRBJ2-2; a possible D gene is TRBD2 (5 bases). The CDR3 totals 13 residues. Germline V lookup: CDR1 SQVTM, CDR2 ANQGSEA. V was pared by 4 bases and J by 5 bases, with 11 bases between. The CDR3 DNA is TGCAGCGTTGTGAGGAAGCGGACCGGGGAGCTGTTTTTT. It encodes CSVVRKRTGELFF.